These 19 T cell receptor beta chains originate from one sample sequenced in a study of T cell changes during pregnancy in multiple sclerosis. Some clones are missing from TCRdb's copy, which holds only in-frame ones; the method was immunoSEQ multiplex PCR. This sample has 95,000 to 110,000 clones; just under 95% occur once, and the top ten carry 0.78%. The sample here was peripheral blood, taken in the third trimester of pregnancy. These receptors were obtained from a female donor in good health, enrolled as a control in a pregnancy study.

This clone was seen just once. The V and J genes are TRBV14 and TRBJ1-6; TRBD1 matches at 8 bases. CDR3 length: 15 amino acids. The J segment lost 7 bases and the V segment lost 3 bases, leaving 5 bases of the junction unmatched. CDR1 and CDR2 (germline): SGHDN, FVKESK. The CDR3: CASSQRTGMNSPLHF. The CDR3 DNA follows: TGTGCCAGCAGCCAGCGGACAGGGATGAATTCACCCCTCCACTTT.

The J gene is TRBJ1-1, the V gene TRBV5-4; possible D gene TRBD1, 5 bases. The CDR3 extends over 14 amino acids. Trimming removed 4 bases from V and 2 bases from J, with 12 bases in between. Germline V CDR1 and CDR2: SGHNT, YYREEE (reference sequence). CDR3 DNA: TGTGCCAGCAGCCTGGGAACAGGAAACACTGAAGCTTTCTTT. It is translated as CASSLGTGNTEAFF.

This chain links TRBV18 with TRBJ1-1; 7 bases are a match to TRBD1. The CDR3 has 14 residues. From germline, CDR1 is KGHSH and CDR2 LQKENI. Trimming removed 6 bases from V and 1 base from J; junction bases left unmatched: 5. CDR3 sequence reads: CASSTDRANTEAFF. The CDR3 coding sequence is TGTGCCAGCTCGACCGACAGGGCGAACACTGAAGCTTTCTTT.

In regard to this clone: The same CDR3 also results from other DNA sequences found in this sample. The chain recombines TRBV2 with TRBJ1-1; no definite D call. V was cut by 8 bases and J by 2 bases, with 6 bases left in between. The CDR3 runs to 11 residues. Germline values: CDR1 SNHLY, CDR2 FYNNEI. The DNA for the CDR3 is TGTGCCAGCCGGGGAAACACTGAAGCTTTCTTT. As protein: CASRGNTEAFF.

V is TRBV6-5 and J is TRBJ2-3; D unresolved. The germline V gene encodes CDR1 MNHEY and CDR2 SVGAGI. Between the trimmed V and J ends, which lost 6 bases and 2 bases, there was a span of 3 bases. This CDR3 has 11 amino acids. Here the CDR3 reads CASSHTDTQYF. The DNA of the CDR3 is TGTGCCAGCAGCCACACAGATACGCAGTATTTT.

The J gene is TRBJ2-3, the V gene TRBV2; 7 bases match TRBD2. The germline CDR1 and CDR2 sequences are SNHLY and FYNNEI. J lost 0 bases, V lost 4 bases, and 7 bases had no gene match. The CDR3 consists of 16 residues. The CDR3 DNA is TGTGCCAGCAGTGTAAGGCTAGCGGCAAGCACAGATACGCAGTATTTT. Translating it yields CASSVRLAASTDTQYF.

The sample holds one count of this clone. V usage is TRBV4-3 and J usage is TRBJ2-1, with D perhaps TRBD2 (5 bases). CDR3 length equals 17 residues. In germline, CDR1 is LGHNA, CDR2 YSLEER. V was pared by 0 bases and J by 4 bases, with 16 bases between. The CDR3: CASSQDYVKDYYNEQFF. The CDR3 region has the DNA TGCGCCAGCAGCCAAGATTATGTTAAAGACTATTACAATGAGCAGTTCTTC.

The table lists this clone with a count of one. The J gene is TRBJ2-1, the V gene TRBV7-9; a weak D match, TRBD2 (5 bases). The CDR3 is 18 residues long. Trimming removed 1 base at V and 0 bases at J, with 16 bases between. CDR1 SEHNR and CDR2 FQNEAQ come from the germline V gene (reference sequence). The CDR3 region is CASSLGGSSFRSYNEQFF. CDR3 nucleotides: TGTGCCAGCAGCTTAGGCGGGTCTAGCTTCCGCTCCTACAATGAGCAGTTCTTC.

V is TRBV6-5 and J is TRBJ1-1; a possible D gene is TRBD1 (6 bases). There are 14 residues in the CDR3. V was trimmed by 4 bases and J by 1 base, leaving 10 bases between them. Germline values: CDR1 MNHEY, CDR2 SVGAGI. CDR3: CASSLQTGNTEAFF. CDR3 coding DNA: TGTGCCAGCAGTTTACAGACAGGGAACACTGAAGCTTTCTTT.

The chain employs TRBV10-3 and TRBJ2-3, with 14 bases identical to TRBD2. This CDR3 has 18 residues. The ends lost 3 bases at V and 1 base at J; junction bases unmatched: 6. Germline CDR1 ENHRY, CDR2 SYGVKD. The CDR3 reads CAISERLAGGLGTDTQYF. The CDR3 DNA follows: TGTGCCATCAGTGAACGACTAGCGGGGGGGCTGGGCACAGATACGCAGTATTTT.

In this sample, this clone turned up once. This chain links TRBV19 with TRBJ1-2, with unresolved D. The CDR3 sequence is 12 residues long. V was trimmed by 4 bases and J by 6 bases, leaving 9 bases between them. CDR1 and CDR2 from the germline V gene are LNHDA and SQIVND (reference sequence). In nucleotides, the CDR3 is TGTGCCAGTAGTACCCTTACTAATGGCTACACCTTC. This gives the protein CASSTLTNGYTF.

The genes are TRBV11-2 and TRBJ2-1; D uncertain. V lost 5 bases and J 3 bases, leaving 11 bases between the germline ends. Germline CDR1 SGHAT, CDR2 FQNNGV. The CDR3 is 14 amino acids. CDR3 sequence (DNA): TGTGCCAGCAGCCTTGACTCTCACTACAATGAGCAGTTCTTC. This sequence encodes CASSLDSHYNEQFF.

The chain carries TRBV7-8 and TRBJ1-5, with 7 nucleotides matching TRBD1. J gave up 4 bases and V 4 bases, and 7 bases lay outside the gene matches. The CDR3 runs 15 residues. Looked up from germline, CDR1 is SGHVS and CDR2 is FQNEAQ. The CDR3, as DNA: TGTGCCAGCAGCTCAGGGGGGTTGTTTAATCAGCCCCAGCATTTT. Its protein is CASSSGGLFNQPQHF.

The chain joins TRBV5-6 to TRBJ2-5, with 9 bases that match TRBD2. Germline-derived CDR1 and CDR2 are SGHDT and YYEEEE. This CDR3 has 14 residues. Trimming took 2 bases from V and 5 from J; bases not matched to a gene: 4. CDR3 amino acids: CASSFGTSWETQYF. In nucleotides, the CDR3 is TGTGCCAGCAGCTTCGGGACTAGCTGGGAGACCCAGTACTTC.

The chain carries TRBV30 and TRBJ1-4; 7 positions match TRBD1. Unmatched junction bases numbered 19, after V lost 2 bases and J lost 4 bases. The germline V gene encodes CDR1 GTSNPN and CDR2 SVGIG (reference sequence). The CDR3 consists of 19 residues. In DNA form, the CDR3 reads TGTGCCTGGAGTTACGTTCAGGGGGTGGCGGAGTACGGTAATGAAAAACTGTTTTTT. As protein: CAWSYVQGVAEYGNEKLFF.

This chain joins TRBV7-2 and TRBJ1-3; D is unclear. Trimming took 1 base from V and 1 from J, leaving 8 bases between them. The CDR3 has 15 residues. CDR1 is SGHTA and CDR2 is FQGNSA in the germline V gene. The CDR3 nucleotides are TGTGCCAGCAGCTTAGGGGCCCCATCTGGAAACACCATATATTTT. Protein product: CASSLGAPSGNTIYF.

The gene calls are TRBV29-1 and TRBJ1-1; 10 bases are shared with TRBD1. The J segment lost 5 bases and the V segment lost 7 bases, leaving 7 bases of the junction unmatched. CDR3 length: 13 residues. Germline V gives CDR1 SQVTM, CDR2 ANQGSEA. The CDR3 bases are TGCAGCGCCCTGGGACAGGGGCTAACTGAAGCTTTCTTT. It encodes CSALGQGLTEAFF. The variable domain in full, with the rest retrieved from reference TRBV29-1 and TRBJ1-1, is SAVISQKPSRDICQRGTSLTIQCQVDSQVTMMFWYRQQPGQSLTLIATANQGSEATYESGFVIDKFPISRPNLTFSTLTVSNMSPEDSSIYLCSALGQGLTEAFFGQGTRLTVV.

To note about this clone: Mismatch with germline at one junction end may stem from a read error. The chain has TRBV7-7 and TRBJ2-1, with D maybe TRBD2 (6 bases). The CDR3 runs to 14 residues. The V gene's germline CDR1 is SSHAT and CDR2 FNYEAQ (reference sequence). The CDR3 here is CASSSGLTGNEQFF. DNA of the CDR3: TGTGCTAGCAGCTCGGGACTTACTGGGAATGAGCAGTTCTTC.

This rearrangement joins TRBV9 to TRBJ1-1, with 10 bases fitting TRBD1. This CDR3 spans 15 amino acids. Germline trimming cut 4 bases from V and 4 bases from J; bases unmatched to any gene: 7. In germline, CDR1 is SGDLS, CDR2 YYNGEE. CDR3 coding DNA: TGTGCCAGCAGCCCGACAGGGGGCGAGCCCACTGAAGCTTTCTTT. Its protein product is CASSPTGGEPTEAFF.